This TCR beta chain was recovered during a study of cytotoxic CD8 clonotypes in ibrutinib-treated CLL. As for the study in general: The cohort had about a dozen relapsed/refractory and around 14 treatment-naive patients, around 18 IGHV unmutated. An average of roughly 270,000 productive templates and tens of thousands of productive rearrangements was obtained per sample.

The ends were cut back, 7 bases at V and 2 bases at J, with 12 bases in the middle. The V gene's germline CDR1 is WSHSY and CDR2 SAAADI. The CDR3 loop spans 13 amino acids. Repertoires were generated with immunoSEQ multiplex PCR, while TCRdb's copy carries only in-frame clones and drops some. The repertoire holds some 46,000 clones, with 60% to 80% as singletons. This clone is a singleton in its sample. This clonotype was obtained from a human donor with chronic lymphocytic leukemia. The sequenced sample was PBMCs, obtained after 12 months of ibrutinib treatment. The rearrangement joins TRBV10-2 to TRBJ2-7; D could derive from TRBD1 or TRBD2 (6 bases each). CDR3 DNA sequence: TGCGCCAGCAATGTCGGGGGCCCCTACGAGCAGTACTTC. Its protein product is CASNVGGPYEQYF.